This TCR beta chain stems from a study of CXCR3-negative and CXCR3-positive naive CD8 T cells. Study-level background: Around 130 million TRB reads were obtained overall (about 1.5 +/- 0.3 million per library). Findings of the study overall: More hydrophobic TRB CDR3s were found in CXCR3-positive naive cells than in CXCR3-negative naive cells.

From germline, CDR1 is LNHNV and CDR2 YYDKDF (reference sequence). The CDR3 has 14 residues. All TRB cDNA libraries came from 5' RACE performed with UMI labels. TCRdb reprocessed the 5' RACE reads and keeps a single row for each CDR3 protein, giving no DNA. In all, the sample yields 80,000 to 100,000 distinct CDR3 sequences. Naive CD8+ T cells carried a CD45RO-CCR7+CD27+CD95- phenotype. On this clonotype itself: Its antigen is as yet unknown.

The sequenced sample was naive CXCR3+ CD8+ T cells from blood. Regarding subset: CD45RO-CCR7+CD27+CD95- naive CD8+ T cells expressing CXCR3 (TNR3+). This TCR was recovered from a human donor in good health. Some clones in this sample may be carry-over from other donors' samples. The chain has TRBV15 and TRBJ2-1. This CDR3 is CATSKPLTYNEQFF.